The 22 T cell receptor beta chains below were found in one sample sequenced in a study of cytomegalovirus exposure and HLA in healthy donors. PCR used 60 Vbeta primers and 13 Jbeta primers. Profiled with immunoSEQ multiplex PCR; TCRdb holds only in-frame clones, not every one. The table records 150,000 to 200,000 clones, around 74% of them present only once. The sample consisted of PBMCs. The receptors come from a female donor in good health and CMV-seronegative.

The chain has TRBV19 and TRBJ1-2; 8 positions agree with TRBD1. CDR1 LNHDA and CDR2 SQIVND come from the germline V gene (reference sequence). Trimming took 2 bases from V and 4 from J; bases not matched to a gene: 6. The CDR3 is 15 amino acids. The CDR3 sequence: CASSIPGGAFYGYTF. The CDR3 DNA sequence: TGTGCCAGTAGTATACCAGGGGGCGCCTTCTATGGCTACACCTTC.

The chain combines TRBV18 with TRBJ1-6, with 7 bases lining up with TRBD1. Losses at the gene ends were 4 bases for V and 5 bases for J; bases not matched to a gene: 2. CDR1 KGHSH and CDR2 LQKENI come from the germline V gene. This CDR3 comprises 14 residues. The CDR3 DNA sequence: TGTGCCAGCTCACGGGACAGTAATAATTCACCCCTCCACTTT. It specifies CASSRDSNNSPLHF. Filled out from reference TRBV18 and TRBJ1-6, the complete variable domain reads NAGVMQNPRHLVRRRGQEARLRCSPMKGHSHVYWYRQLPEEGLKFMVYLQKENIIDESGMPKERFSAEFPKEGPSILRIQQVVRGDSAAYFCASSRDSNNSPLHFGNGTRLTVT.

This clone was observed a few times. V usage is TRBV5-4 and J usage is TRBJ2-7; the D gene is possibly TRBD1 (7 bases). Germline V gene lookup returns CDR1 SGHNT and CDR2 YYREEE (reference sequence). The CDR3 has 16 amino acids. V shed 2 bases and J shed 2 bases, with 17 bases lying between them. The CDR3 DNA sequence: TGTGCCAGCAGCTTCGGAGGGGGGCAGGGGGCCTACGAGCAGTACTTC. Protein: CASSFGGGQGAYEQYF.

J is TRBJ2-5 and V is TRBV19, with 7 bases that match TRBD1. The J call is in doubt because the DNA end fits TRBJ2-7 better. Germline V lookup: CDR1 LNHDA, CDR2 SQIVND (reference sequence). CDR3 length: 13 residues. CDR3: CASSMGQGDEQYF. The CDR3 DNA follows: TGTGCCAGTAGTATGGGCCAGGGGGACGAGCAGTACTTC.

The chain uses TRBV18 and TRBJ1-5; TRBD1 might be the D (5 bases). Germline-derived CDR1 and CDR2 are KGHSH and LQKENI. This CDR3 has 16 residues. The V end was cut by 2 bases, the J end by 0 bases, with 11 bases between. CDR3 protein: CASSPAGGYSNQPQHF. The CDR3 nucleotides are TGTGCCAGCTCACCAGCGGGGGGTTATAGCAATCAGCCCCAGCATTTT.

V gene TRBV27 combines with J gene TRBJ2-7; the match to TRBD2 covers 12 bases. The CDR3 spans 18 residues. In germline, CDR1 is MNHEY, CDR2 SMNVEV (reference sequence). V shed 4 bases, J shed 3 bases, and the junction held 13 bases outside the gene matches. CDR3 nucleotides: TGTGCCAGCAGTTCCCCGCCGCTAGCGGGAGGGTTCCTCTACGAGCAGTACTTC. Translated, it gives CASSSPPLAGGFLYEQYF.

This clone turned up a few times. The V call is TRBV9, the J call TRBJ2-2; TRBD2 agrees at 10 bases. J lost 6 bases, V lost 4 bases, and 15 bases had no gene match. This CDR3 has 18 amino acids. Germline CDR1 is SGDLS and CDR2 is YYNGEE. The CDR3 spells CASSPRGAGGPAAGELFF. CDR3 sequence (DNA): TGTGCCAGCAGCCCCAGAGGAGCGGGGGGGCCAGCGGCCGGGGAGCTGTTTTTT.

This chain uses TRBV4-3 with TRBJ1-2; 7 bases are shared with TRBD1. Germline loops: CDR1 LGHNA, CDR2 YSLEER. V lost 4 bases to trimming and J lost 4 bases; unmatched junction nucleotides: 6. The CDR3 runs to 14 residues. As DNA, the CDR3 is TGCGCCAGCAGCCCCACCGGGACAGCCTATGGCTACACCTTC. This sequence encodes CASSPTGTAYGYTF.

CDR3 sequence reads: CASRPTGGGNQPQHF. As DNA, the CDR3 is TGTGCCAGCAGACCTACAGGGGGGGGCAATCAGCCCCAGCATTTT. The V gene is TRBV28, the J gene TRBJ1-5, with 8 bases aligning to TRBD1. V lost 6 bases to trimming and J lost 2 bases; unmatched junction nucleotides: 6. CDR3 length: 15 amino acids. The germline V gene has CDR1 MDHEN and CDR2 SYDVKM.

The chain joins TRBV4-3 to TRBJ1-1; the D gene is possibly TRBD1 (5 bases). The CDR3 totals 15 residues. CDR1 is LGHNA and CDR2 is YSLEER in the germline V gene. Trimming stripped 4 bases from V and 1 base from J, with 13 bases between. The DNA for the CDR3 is TGCGCCAGCAGCCCAAAGGGGCCTAAGAACACTGAAGCTTTCTTT. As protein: CASSPKGPKNTEAFF.

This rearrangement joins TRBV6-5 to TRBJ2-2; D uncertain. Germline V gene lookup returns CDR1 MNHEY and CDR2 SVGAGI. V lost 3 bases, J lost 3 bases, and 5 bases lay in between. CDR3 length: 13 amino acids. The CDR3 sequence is CASSYTDTGELFF. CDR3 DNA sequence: TGTGCCAGCAGTTATACGGACACCGGGGAGCTGTTTTTT.

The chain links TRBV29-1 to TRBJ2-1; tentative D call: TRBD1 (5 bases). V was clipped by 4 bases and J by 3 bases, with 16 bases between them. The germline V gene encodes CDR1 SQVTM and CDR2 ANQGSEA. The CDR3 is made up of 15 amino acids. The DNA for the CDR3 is TGCAGCGTTGTGACAGCAAATTCCTTCTACAATGAGCAGTTCTTC. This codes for CSVVTANSFYNEQFF.

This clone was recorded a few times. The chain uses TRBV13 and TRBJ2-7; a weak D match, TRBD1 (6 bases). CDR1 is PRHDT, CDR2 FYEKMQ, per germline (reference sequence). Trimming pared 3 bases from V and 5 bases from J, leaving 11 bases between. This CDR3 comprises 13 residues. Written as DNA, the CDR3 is TGTGCCAGCAGCTTCCAGGGGACCCACGAGCAGTACTTC. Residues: CASSFQGTHEQYF. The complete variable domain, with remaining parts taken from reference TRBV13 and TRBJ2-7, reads AAGVIQSPRHLIKEKRETATLKCYPIPRHDTVYWYQQGPGQDPQFLISFYEKMQSDKGSIPDRFSAQQFSDYHSELNMSSLELGDSALYFCASSFQGTHEQYFGPGTRLTVT.

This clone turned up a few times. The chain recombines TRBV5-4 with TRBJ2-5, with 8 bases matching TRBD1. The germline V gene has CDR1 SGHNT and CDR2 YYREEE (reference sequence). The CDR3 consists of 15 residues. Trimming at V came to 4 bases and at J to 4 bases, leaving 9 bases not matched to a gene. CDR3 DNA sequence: TGTGCCAGCAGCCTTCCTGGACAGGGATCAGAGACCCAGTACTTC. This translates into CASSLPGQGSETQYF.

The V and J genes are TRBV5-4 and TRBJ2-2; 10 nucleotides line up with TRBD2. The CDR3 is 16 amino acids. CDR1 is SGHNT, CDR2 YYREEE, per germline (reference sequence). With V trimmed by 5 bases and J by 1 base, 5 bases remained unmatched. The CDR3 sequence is CASSSIAGGNTGELFF. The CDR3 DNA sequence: TGTGCCAGCAGTTCTATAGCGGGGGGGAACACCGGGGAGCTGTTTTTT.

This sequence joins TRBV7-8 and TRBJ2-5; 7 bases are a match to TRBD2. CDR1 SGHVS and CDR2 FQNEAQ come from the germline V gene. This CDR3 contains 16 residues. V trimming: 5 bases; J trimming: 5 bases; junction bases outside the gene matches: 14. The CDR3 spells CASSPLVQAGGETQYF. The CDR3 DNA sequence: TGTGCCAGCAGCCCCCTCGTGCAGGCCGGGGGGGAGACCCAGTACTTC. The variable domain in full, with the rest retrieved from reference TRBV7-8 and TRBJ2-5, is GAGVSQSPRYKVAKRGQDVALRCDPISGHVSLFWYQQALGQGPEFLTYFQNEAQLDKSGLPSDRFFAERPEGSVSTLKIQRTQQEDSAVYLCASSPLVQAGGETQYFGPGTRLLVL.

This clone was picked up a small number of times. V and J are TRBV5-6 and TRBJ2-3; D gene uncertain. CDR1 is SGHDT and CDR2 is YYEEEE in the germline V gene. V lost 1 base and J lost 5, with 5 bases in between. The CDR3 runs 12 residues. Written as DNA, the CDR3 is TGTGCCAGCAGCTTGACAGAAGATACGCAGTATTTT. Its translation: CASSLTEDTQYF.

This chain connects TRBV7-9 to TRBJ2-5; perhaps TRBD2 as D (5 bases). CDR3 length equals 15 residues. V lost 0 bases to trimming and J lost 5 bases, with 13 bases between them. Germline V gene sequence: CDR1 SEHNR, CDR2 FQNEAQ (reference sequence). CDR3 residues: CASSLAQTPGETQYF. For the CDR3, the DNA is TGTGCCAGCAGCTTAGCACAGACTCCGGGGGAGACCCAGTACTTC.

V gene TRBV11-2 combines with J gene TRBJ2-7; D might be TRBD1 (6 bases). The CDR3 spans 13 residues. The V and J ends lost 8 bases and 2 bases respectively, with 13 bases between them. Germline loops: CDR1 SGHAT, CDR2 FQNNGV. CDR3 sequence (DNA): TGTGCCAGCGGTTTGGGGGCCCCCTACGAGCAGTACTTC. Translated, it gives CASGLGAPYEQYF.

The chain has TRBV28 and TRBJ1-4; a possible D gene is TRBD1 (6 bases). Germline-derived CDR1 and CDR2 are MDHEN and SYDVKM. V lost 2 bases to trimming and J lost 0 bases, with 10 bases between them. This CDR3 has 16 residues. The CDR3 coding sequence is TGTGCCAGCAGTTTAACTACAGGGTCAACTAATGAAAAACTGTTTTTT. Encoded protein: CASSLTTGSTNEKLFF. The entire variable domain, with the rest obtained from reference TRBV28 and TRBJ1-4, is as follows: DVKVTQSSRYLVKRTGEKVFLECVQDMDHENMFWYRQDPGLGLRLIYFSYDVKMKEKGDIPEGYSVSREKKERFSLILESASTNQTSMYLCASSLTTGSTNEKLFFGSGTQLSVL.

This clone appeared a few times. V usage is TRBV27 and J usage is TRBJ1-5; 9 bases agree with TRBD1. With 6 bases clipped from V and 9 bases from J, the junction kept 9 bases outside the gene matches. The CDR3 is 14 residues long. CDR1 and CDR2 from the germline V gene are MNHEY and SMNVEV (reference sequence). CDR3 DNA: TGTGCCAGCAGACGGACAGGGGCACGTCGGCCCCAGCATTTT. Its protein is CASRRTGARRPQHF.

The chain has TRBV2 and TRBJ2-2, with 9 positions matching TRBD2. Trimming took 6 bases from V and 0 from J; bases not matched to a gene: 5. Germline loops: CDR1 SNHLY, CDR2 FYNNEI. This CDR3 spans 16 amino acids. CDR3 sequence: CASRGGTSPNTGELFF. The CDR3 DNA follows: TGTGCCAGCAGGGGAGGGACTAGCCCGAACACCGGGGAGCTGTTTTTT. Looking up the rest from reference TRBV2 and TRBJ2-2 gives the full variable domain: EPEVTQTPSHQVTQMGQEVILRCVPISNHLYFYWYRQILGQKVEFLVSFYNNEISEKSEIFDDQFSVERPDGSNFTLKIRSTKLEDSAMYFCASRGGTSPNTGELFFGEGSRLTVL.